This T cell receptor beta chain was found in a study of T cell responses to AZD1222 COVID-19 vaccine. CDR1 SGHTA and CDR2 FQGTGA come from the germline V gene. The CDR3 spans 14 residues. J was trimmed by 7 bases and V by 5 bases; bases with no gene match: 9. General study points: White British donors predominated, females outnumbered males, and clonal diversity was possibly underestimated. It was only a handful of AZD1222 recipients who were seropositive at baseline. The study found vaccine-associated CD4 TCRs spanning spike, dominant at 160-218 and 743-854.

In regard to this clone: The antigen remains undetermined.

Profiling relied on immunoSEQ multiplex PCR, and the TCRdb table lists in-frame clones only, not all of them. The table includes roughly 93,000 clones, 85% to 90% detected once. The genes are TRBV7-3 and TRBJ1-2; 8 positions match TRBD1. The sample was peripheral blood, taken on day 0 of AZD1222 vaccination. The source of this sequence is an adult in good health. CDR3 region: CASSPSDRDPGYTF. The CDR3, as DNA: TGTGCCAGCAGCCCCTCGGACAGGGATCCTGGCTACACCTTC.